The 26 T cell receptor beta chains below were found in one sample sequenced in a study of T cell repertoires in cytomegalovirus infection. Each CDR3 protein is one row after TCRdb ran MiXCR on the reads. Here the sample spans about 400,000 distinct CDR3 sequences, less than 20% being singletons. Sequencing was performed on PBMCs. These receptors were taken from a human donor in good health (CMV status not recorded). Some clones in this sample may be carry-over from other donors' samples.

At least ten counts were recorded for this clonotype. The CDR3, as DNA: TGTGCCAGCAGTTCATCCGCGGGGGACAGAGACGAAAACACCGGGGAGCTGTTTTTT. This sequence encodes CASSSSAGDRDENTGELFF. The chain links TRBV6-8 to TRBJ2-2; either TRBD1 or TRBD2 may supply D (7 bases each). The CDR3 is made up of 19 amino acids. The germline gives CDR1 MNHGY, CDR2 SAAAGT. V lost 4 bases and J 2 bases, leaving 23 bases between the germline ends.

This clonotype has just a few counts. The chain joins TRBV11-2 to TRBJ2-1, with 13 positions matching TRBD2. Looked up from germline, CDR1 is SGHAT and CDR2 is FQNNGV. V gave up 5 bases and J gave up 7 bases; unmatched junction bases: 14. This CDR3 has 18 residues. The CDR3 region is CASSTRGLAGTLTNEQFF. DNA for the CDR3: TGTGCCAGCAGCACCCGGGGACTAGCGGGAACGTTAACGAATGAGCAGTTCTTC.

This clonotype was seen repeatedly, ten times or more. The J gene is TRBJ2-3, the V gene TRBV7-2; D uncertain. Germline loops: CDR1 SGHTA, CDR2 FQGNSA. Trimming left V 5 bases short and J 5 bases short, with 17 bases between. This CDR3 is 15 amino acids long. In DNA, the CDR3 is TGTGCCAGCAGCCCATCCGCTAACGTTAGAGATACGCAGTATTTT. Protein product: CASSPSANVRDTQYF.

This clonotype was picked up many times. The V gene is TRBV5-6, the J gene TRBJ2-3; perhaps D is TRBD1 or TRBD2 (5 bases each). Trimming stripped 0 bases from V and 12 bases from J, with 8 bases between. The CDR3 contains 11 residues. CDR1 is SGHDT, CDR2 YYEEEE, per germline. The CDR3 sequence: CASSLEGRQYF. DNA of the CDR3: TGTGCCAGCAGCTTGGAGGGACGACAGTATTTT. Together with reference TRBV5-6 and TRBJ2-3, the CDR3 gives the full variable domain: DAGVTQSPTHLIKTRGQQVTLRCSPKSGHDTVSWYQQALGQGPQFIFQYYEEEERQRGNFPDRFSGHQFPNYSSELNVNALLLGDSALYLCASSLEGRQYFGPGTRLTVL.

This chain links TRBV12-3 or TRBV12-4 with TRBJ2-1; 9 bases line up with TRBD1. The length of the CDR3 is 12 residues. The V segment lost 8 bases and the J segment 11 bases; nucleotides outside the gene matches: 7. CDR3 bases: TGTGCCAGCGGCTCCGGGACAGGGAAGCAGTTCTTC. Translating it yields CASGSGTGKQFF.

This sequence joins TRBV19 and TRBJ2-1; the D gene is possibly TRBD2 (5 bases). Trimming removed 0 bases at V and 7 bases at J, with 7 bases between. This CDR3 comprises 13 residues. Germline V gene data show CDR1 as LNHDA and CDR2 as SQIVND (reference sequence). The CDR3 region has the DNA TGTGCCAGTAGTATAGATCGAGGGAATGAGCAGTTCTTC. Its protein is CASSIDRGNEQFF. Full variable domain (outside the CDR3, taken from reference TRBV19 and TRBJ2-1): DGGITQSPKYLFRKEGQNVTLSCEQNLNHDAMYWYRQDPGQGLRLIYYSQIVNDFQKGDIAEGYSVSREKKESFPLTVTSAQKNPTAFYLCASSIDRGNEQFFGPGTRLTVL.

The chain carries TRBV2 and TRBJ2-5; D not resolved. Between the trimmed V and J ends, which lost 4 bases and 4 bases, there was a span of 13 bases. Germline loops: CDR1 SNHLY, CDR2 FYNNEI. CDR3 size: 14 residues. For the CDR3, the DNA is TGTGCCAGCAGTGCCCCCCCGATGGGAGAGACCCAGTACTTC. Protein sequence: CASSAPPMGETQYF.

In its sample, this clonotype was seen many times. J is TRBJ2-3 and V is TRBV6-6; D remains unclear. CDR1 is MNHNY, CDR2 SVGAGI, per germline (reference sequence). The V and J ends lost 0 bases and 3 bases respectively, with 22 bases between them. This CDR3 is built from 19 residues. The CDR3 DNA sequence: TGTGCCAGCAGTTACTCTGCCCAAAATCAGAAAGCTGGGACAGATACGCAGTATTTT. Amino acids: CASSYSAQNQKAGTDTQYF.

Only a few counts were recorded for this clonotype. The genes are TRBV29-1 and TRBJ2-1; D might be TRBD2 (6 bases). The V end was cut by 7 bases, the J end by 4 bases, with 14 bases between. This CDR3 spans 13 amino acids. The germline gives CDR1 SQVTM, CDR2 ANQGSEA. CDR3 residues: CSAIRAGYNEQFF. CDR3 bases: TGCAGCGCCATAAGGGCGGGGTACAATGAGCAGTTCTTC.

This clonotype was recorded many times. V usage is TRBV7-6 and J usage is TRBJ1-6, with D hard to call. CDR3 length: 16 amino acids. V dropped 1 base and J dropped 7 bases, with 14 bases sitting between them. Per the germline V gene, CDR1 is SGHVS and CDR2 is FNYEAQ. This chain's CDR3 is CASSLVPGPSNSPLHF. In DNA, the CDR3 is TGTGCCAGCAGCTTAGTACCAGGACCATCAAATTCACCCCTCCACTTT.

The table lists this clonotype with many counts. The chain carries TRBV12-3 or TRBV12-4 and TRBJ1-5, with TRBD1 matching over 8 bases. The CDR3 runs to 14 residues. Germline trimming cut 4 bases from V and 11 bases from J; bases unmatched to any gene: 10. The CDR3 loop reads CASSSHGQGRTQHF. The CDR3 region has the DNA TGTGCCAGCAGTTCTCACGGACAGGGCAGGACCCAGCATTTT.

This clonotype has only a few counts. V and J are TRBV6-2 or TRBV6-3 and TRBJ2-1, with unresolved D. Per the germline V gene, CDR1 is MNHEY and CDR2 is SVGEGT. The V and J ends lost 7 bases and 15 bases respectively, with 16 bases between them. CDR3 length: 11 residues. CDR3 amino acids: CASKGFSIVFF. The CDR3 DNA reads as TGTGCCAGCAAGGGATTTTCAATCGTGTTCTTC.

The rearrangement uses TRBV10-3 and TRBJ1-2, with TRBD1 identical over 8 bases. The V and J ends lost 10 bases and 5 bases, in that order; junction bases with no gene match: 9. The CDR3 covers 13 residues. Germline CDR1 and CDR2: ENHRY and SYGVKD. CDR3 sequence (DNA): TGTGCCACCGCGGACAGGGAAGGGTATGGCTACACCTTC. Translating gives CATADREGYGYTF.

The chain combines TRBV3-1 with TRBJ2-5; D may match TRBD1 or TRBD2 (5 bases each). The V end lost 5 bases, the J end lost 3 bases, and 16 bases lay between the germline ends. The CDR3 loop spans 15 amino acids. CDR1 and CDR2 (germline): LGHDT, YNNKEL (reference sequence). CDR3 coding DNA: TGTGCCAGCAGCAAGCCCGGGACCGACGAAGAGACCCAGTACTTC. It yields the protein CASSKPGTDEETQYF.

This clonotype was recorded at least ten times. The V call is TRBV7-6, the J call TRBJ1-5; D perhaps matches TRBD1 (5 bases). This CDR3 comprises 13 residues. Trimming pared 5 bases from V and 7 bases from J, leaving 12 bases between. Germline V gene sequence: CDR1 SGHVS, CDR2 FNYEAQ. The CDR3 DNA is TGTGCCAGCAGCCTCTGGGGCGCGCAGCCCCAGCATTTT. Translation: CASSLWGAQPQHF.

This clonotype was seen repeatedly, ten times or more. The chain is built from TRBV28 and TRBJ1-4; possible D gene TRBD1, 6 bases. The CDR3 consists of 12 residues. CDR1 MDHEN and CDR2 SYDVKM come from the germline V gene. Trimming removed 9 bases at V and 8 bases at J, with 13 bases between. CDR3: CARWRGGEKLFF. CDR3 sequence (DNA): TGTGCCAGATGGAGGGGGGGGGAAAAACTGTTTTTT.

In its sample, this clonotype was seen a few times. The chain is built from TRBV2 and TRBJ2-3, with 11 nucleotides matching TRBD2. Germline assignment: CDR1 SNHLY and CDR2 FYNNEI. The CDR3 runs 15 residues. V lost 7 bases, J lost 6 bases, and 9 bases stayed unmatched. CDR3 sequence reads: CASKGRLAGRDTQYF. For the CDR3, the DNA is TGTGCCAGCAAGGGAAGACTAGCGGGACGGGATACGCAGTATTTT.

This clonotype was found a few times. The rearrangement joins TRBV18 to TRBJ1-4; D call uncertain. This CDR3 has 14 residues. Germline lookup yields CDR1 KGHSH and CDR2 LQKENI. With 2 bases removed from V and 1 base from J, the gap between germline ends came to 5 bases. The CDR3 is CASSPERTNEKLFF. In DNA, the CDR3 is TGTGCCAGCTCACCAGAGAGAACTAATGAAAAACTGTTTTTT. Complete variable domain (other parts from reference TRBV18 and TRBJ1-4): NAGVMQNPRHLVRRRGQEARLRCSPMKGHSHVYWYRQLPEEGLKFMVYLQKENIIDESGMPKERFSAEFPKEGPSILRIQQVVRGDSAAYFCASSPERTNEKLFFGSGTQLSVL.

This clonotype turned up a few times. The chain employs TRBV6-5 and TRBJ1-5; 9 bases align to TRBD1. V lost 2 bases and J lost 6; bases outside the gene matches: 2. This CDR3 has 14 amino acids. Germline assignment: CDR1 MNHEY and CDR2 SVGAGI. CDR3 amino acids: CASSYQTGGQPQHF. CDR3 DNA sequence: TGTGCCAGCAGTTACCAGACAGGGGGTCAGCCCCAGCATTTT.

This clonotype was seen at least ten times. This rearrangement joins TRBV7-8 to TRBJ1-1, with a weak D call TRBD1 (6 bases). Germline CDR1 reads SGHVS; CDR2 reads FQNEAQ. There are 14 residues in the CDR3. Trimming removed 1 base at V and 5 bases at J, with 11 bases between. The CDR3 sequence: CASSLDGGRTEAFF. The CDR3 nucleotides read TGTGCCAGCAGCTTAGACGGGGGCAGGACTGAAGCTTTCTTT.

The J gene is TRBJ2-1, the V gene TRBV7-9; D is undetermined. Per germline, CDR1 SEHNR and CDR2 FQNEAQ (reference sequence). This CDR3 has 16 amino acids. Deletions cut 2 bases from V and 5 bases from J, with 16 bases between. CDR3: CASSLMVVPSNNEQFF. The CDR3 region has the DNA TGTGCCAGCAGCTTAATGGTAGTCCCATCCAACAATGAGCAGTTCTTC.

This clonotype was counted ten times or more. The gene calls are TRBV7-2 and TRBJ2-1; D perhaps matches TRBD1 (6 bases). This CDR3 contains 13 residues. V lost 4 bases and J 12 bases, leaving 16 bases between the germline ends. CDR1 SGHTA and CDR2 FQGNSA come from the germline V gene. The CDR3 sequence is CASSSTHRVGQFF. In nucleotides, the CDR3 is TGTGCCAGCAGCTCGACTCACAGGGTAGGGCAGTTCTTC.

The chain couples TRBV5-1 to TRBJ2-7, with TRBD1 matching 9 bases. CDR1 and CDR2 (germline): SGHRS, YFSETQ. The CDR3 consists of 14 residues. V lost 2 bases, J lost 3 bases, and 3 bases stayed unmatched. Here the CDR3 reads CASSFGTGNYEQYF. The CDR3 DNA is TGCGCCAGCAGCTTCGGGACAGGGAACTACGAGCAGTACTTC.

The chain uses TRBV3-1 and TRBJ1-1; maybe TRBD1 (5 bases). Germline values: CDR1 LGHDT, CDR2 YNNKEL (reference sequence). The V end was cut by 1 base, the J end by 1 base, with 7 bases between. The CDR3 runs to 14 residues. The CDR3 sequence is CASSQAGPNTEAFF. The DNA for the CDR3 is TGTGCCAGCAGCCAAGCAGGGCCGAACACTGAAGCTTTCTTT.

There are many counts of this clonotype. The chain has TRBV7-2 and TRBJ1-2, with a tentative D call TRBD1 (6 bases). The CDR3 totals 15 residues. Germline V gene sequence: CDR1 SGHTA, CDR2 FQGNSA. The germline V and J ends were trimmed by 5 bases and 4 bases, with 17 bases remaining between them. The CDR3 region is CASSPDVGGVYGYTF. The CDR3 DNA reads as TGTGCCAGCAGCCCCGACGTAGGGGGGGTCTATGGCTACACCTTC.

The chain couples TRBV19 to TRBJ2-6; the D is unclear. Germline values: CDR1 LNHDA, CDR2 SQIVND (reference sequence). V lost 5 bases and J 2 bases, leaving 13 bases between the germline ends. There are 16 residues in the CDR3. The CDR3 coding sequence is TGTGCCAGTAGTCTCCTCGGCCAGGCTGGGGCCAACGTCCTGACTTTC. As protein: CASSLLGQAGANVLTF.